The 28 T cell receptor beta chains listed next were all sequenced from one sample in a study of cytotoxic CD8 clonotypes in ibrutinib-treated CLL. Profiling relied on immunoSEQ multiplex PCR, and the TCRdb table lists in-frame clones only, not all of them. The table has some 120,000 clones, approximately 81% seen once. This sample comprised PBMCs, obtained after 24 months of ibrutinib treatment. All receptors derive from a human donor with chronic lymphocytic leukemia.

This chain joins TRBV28 and TRBJ2-5; D might be TRBD2 (6 bases). The ends were cut back, 3 bases at V and 2 bases at J, with 16 bases in the middle. CDR3 length: 16 residues. Germline CDR1 and CDR2: MDHEN and SYDVKM. CDR3 sequence: CASSFPAGRGQETQYF. The CDR3 nucleotides are TGTGCCAGCAGTTTCCCCGCGGGGCGCGGGCAAGAGACCCAGTACTTC.

This CDR3 reads CASAAASRRNEQYF. The CDR3 region has the DNA TGTGCCAGCGCCGCGGCTAGCCGGCGGAACGAGCAGTACTTC. The gene calls are TRBV7-2 and TRBJ2-7; D is possibly TRBD2 (5 bases). V was trimmed by 8 bases and J by 5 bases, leaving 19 bases between them. The CDR3 totals 14 residues. Germline V gene lookup returns CDR1 SGHTA and CDR2 FQGNSA.

The chain recombines TRBV19 with TRBJ2-7; 7 nucleotides agree with TRBD2. This CDR3 contains 17 residues. CDR1 is LNHDA, CDR2 SQIVND, per germline (reference sequence). The junction had 13 bases not matched to a gene; V was cut back by 3 bases and J by 2 bases. CDR3 bases: TGTGCCAGTAGTATCGCCCACGGGTTGCGGGGGACCTACGAGCAGTACTTC. Translation: CASSIAHGLRGTYEQYF. Full variable domain (outside the CDR3, taken from reference TRBV19 and TRBJ2-7): DGGITQSPKYLFRKEGQNVTLSCEQNLNHDAMYWYRQDPGQGLRLIYYSQIVNDFQKGDIAEGYSVSREKKESFPLTVTSAQKNPTAFYLCASSIAHGLRGTYEQYFGPGTRLTVT.

V and J are TRBV7-6 and TRBJ2-1, with 12 bases lining up with TRBD2. The CDR3 is made up of 15 amino acids. With 1 base clipped from V and 10 bases from J, the junction kept 5 bases outside the gene matches. CDR1 is SGHVS, CDR2 FNYEAQ, per germline. CDR3 amino acids: CASSLVASGGGEQFF. DNA of the CDR3: TGTGCCAGCAGCTTAGTAGCTAGCGGGGGGGGCGAGCAGTTCTTC. Using reference TRBV7-6 and TRBJ2-1 for the parts outside the CDR3, the full variable domain is GAGVSQSPRYKVTKRGQDVALRCDPISGHVSLYWYRQALGQGPEFLTYFNYEAQQDKSGLPNDRFSAERPEGSISTLTIQRTEQRDSAMYRCASSLVASGGGEQFFGPGTRLTVL.

This clone has only a few counts. V is TRBV7-8 and J is TRBJ1-2; D is perhaps TRBD1 (6 bases). Germline assignment: CDR1 SGHVS and CDR2 FQNEAQ. V was shortened by 4 bases and J by 8 bases, with 14 bases between the two germline ends. This CDR3 contains 13 residues. This chain's CDR3 is CASSSSDRRGYTF. In DNA, the CDR3 is TGTGCCAGCAGCTCCTCAGACAGGCGAGGCTACACCTTC.

The V and J genes are TRBV14 and TRBJ2-7; unclear D gene. The CDR3 is 14 amino acids. From germline, CDR1 is SGHDN and CDR2 FVKESK. V dropped 0 bases and J dropped 3 bases, with 9 bases sitting between them. CDR3 DNA: TGTGCCAGCAGCCAAGATACAGTGATCTACGAGCAGTACTTC. This sequence encodes CASSQDTVIYEQYF.

The chain recombines TRBV6-1 with TRBJ1-2; D may be TRBD1 (6 bases). V dropped 4 bases and J dropped 4 bases, with 16 bases sitting between them. The CDR3 consists of 15 residues. Germline CDR1 reads MNHNS; CDR2 reads SASEGT. CDR3 loop: CASSASRDKFYGYTF. CDR3 coding DNA: TGTGCCAGCAGTGCTAGCCGGGACAAGTTCTATGGCTACACCTTC.

The rearrangement joins TRBV19 to TRBJ2-3; TRBD2 matches at 10 bases. Trimming cost V 4 bases and J 0 bases; bases outside gene matches: 4. The CDR3 runs 16 residues. The V gene's germline CDR1 is LNHDA and CDR2 SQIVND (reference sequence). The CDR3 region is CASSTGTSVSTDTQYF. CDR3 DNA: TGTGCCAGTAGTACCGGGACTAGCGTAAGCACAGATACGCAGTATTTT.

V usage is TRBV30 and J usage is TRBJ1-1, with TRBD1 matching over 8 bases. CDR3 size: 13 residues. Germline V gives CDR1 GTSNPN, CDR2 SVGIG (reference sequence). Here the CDR3 reads CGQRDRSNTEAFF. The CDR3 DNA reads as TGTGGGCAACGGGACAGGTCGAACACTGAAGCTTTCTTT. The full variable domain, in which reference TRBV30 and TRBJ1-1 provide the parts outside the CDR3, is SQTIHQWPATLVQPVGSPLSLECTVEGTSNPNLYWYRQAAGRGLQLLFYSVGIGQISSEVPQNLSASRPQDRQFILSSKKLLLSDSGFYLCGQRDRSNTEAFFGQGTRLTVV.

The chain has TRBV27 and TRBJ2-1, with 10 bases lining up with TRBD2. Unmatched junction bases numbered 14, after V lost 5 bases and J lost 13 bases. CDR3 size: 15 residues. The germline V gene encodes CDR1 MNHEY and CDR2 SMNVEV (reference sequence). CDR3 sequence (DNA): TGTGCCAGCAGTGTTCTAGCGGGGGCCACCCGGGAACAGTTCTTC. It translates to CASSVLAGATREQFF.

The V and J genes are TRBV5-1 and TRBJ2-3; D unclear. The length of the CDR3 is 15 residues. The germline V and J ends were trimmed by 0 bases and 4 bases, with 12 bases remaining between them. CDR1 and CDR2 (germline): SGHRS, YFSETQ. CDR3 loop: CASSLGELASDTQYF. In DNA form, the CDR3 reads TGCGCCAGCAGCTTGGGGGAATTGGCGTCAGATACGCAGTATTTT.

The sample holds one count of this clone. The gene calls are TRBV15 and TRBJ1-2; the D is unclear. Trimming took 2 bases from V and 0 from J, leaving 7 bases between them. Germline V gene data show CDR1 as LNHNV and CDR2 as YYDKDF (reference sequence). The CDR3 is made up of 14 amino acids. The CDR3 DNA sequence: TGTGCCACCAGCAGACGTCCTCCTAACTATGGCTACACCTTC. Translating gives CATSRRPPNYGYTF.

This clone was observed once. V gene TRBV6-1 combines with J gene TRBJ1-5; 7 bases align to TRBD1. The CDR3 extends over 16 amino acids. V shed 4 bases and J 0 bases; nucleotides not matched to a gene: 6. CDR1 is MNHNS and CDR2 is SASEGT in the germline V gene. The CDR3 region is CASSVGQPYSNQPQHF. The CDR3 nucleotides read TGTGCCAGCAGTGTGGGACAGCCCTATAGCAATCAGCCCCAGCATTTT.

The chain joins TRBV6-6 to TRBJ2-5, with 9 positions matching TRBD1. CDR3 length: 14 amino acids. CDR1 and CDR2 (germline): MNHNY, SVGAGI (reference sequence). The V and J ends lost 7 bases and 0 bases, in that order; junction bases with no gene match: 3. CDR3 in DNA: TGTGCCAGCACCAGGACAGGGGACCAAGAGACCCAGTACTTC. Its translation is CASTRTGDQETQYF.

This clone has only a few counts. This rearrangement joins TRBV6-5 to TRBJ1-6; D unclear. Germline V gene data show CDR1 as MNHEY and CDR2 as SVGAGI. The CDR3 is 12 amino acids. V lost 8 bases, J lost 6 bases, and 8 bases lay in between. The DNA for the CDR3 is TGTGCCAGCGGCTCGGGTAATTCACCCCTCCACTTT. This encodes CASGSGNSPLHF.

The rearrangement links TRBV30 to TRBJ2-7, with a weak D call TRBD1 (5 bases). The CDR3 length is 13 residues. V lost 0 bases to trimming and J lost 6 bases, with 12 bases between them. CDR1 GTSNPN and CDR2 SVGIG come from the germline V gene (reference sequence). The DNA for the CDR3 is TGTGCCTGGAGTGTACTCGGGCAGGGCGAGCAGTACTTC. Amino acid sequence: CAWSVLGQGEQYF.

This sequence joins TRBV13 and TRBJ2-3, with TRBD1 matching over 9 bases. Unmatched junction bases numbered 7, after V lost 5 bases and J lost 4 bases. Germline V lookup: CDR1 PRHDT, CDR2 FYEKMQ (reference sequence). This CDR3 has 15 amino acids. The CDR3 DNA reads TGTGCCAGCAGCCCTGACAGGGGGTGGCCAGATACGCAGTATTTT. Translated: CASSPDRGWPDTQYF.

This chain links TRBV7-9 with TRBJ1-2; TRBD1 matches at 9 bases. V gave up 4 bases and J gave up 4 bases; unmatched junction bases: 10. The CDR3 consists of 16 residues. Looked up from germline, CDR1 is SEHNR and CDR2 is FQNEAQ (reference sequence). In nucleotides, the CDR3 is TGTGCCAGCAGCTCCACCGGGACAGGGAATGTCTATGGCTACACCTTC. It translates to CASSSTGTGNVYGYTF.

This clone has a single count. The chain employs TRBV27 and TRBJ1-3, with a possible D match to TRBD1 (6 bases). Trimming took 5 bases from V and 2 from J, leaving 13 bases between them. CDR1 is MNHEY, CDR2 SMNVEV, per germline (reference sequence). The CDR3 totals 15 residues. The CDR3 reads CASSPNREAGNTIYF. CDR3 DNA sequence: TGTGCCAGCAGTCCTAACAGGGAGGCTGGAAACACCATATATTTT.

The chain employs TRBV7-3 and TRBJ2-2; no reliable D call. The CDR3 consists of 15 residues. V was clipped by 5 bases and J by 2 bases, with 12 bases between them. Germline V gene sequence: CDR1 SGHTA, CDR2 FQGTGA. The CDR3 reads CASSPIRHNTGELFF. In DNA, the CDR3 is TGTGCCAGCAGCCCGATCAGGCATAACACCGGGGAGCTGTTTTTT.

V usage is TRBV6-5 and J usage is TRBJ1-2, with 7 bases that match TRBD1. This CDR3 region has 14 residues. The germline gives CDR1 MNHEY, CDR2 SVGAGI. J lost 5 bases, V lost 5 bases, and 8 bases had no gene match. CDR3 DNA sequence: TGTGCCAGCAGTCGCGACAGGGCACCTTATGGCTACACCTTC. It yields the protein CASSRDRAPYGYTF.

This chain links TRBV28 with TRBJ2-7, with D unclear. V lost 3 bases, J lost 0 bases, and 6 bases lay in between. From germline, CDR1 is MDHEN and CDR2 SYDVKM. This CDR3 region has 13 residues. As DNA, the CDR3 is TGTGCCAGCAGTTTGGGCATCTCCTACGAGCAGTACTTC. It encodes CASSLGISYEQYF.

The chain is built from TRBV6-1 and TRBJ2-1; 12 bases line up with TRBD2. The V and J ends lost 6 bases and 4 bases, in that order; junction bases with no gene match: 1. CDR1 is MNHNS, CDR2 SASEGT, per germline. CDR3 size: 14 residues. The CDR3, as DNA: TGTGCCAGCAGCACTAGCGGGGGGTACAATGAGCAGTTCTTC. Its translation: CASSTSGGYNEQFF.

CDR3 protein: CASSHPGQSTDTQYF. As DNA, the CDR3 is TGTGCCAGCAGTCACCCTGGACAGAGCACAGATACGCAGTATTTT. The chain recombines TRBV2 with TRBJ2-3, with D maybe TRBD1 (6 bases). This CDR3 is 15 amino acids long. Germline V gives CDR1 SNHLY, CDR2 FYNNEI. The germline V and J ends were trimmed by 5 bases and 0 bases, with 12 bases remaining between them.

This clone has just a few counts. V is TRBV7-9 and J is TRBJ1-1, with 9 nucleotides matching TRBD1. V was pared by 5 bases and J by 1 base, with 5 bases of the junction left unmatched. The CDR3 is 15 amino acids. The V gene's germline CDR1 is SEHNR and CDR2 FQNEAQ (reference sequence). The CDR3 bases are TGTGCCAGCAGCCAACCGGGACAGGGGAACACTGAAGCTTTCTTT. Translation: CASSQPGQGNTEAFF.

The rearrangement links TRBV6-5 to TRBJ2-1; TRBD1 is a possible D gene (6 bases). CDR3 length equals 15 residues. V was clipped by 0 bases and J by 4 bases, with 10 bases between them. Germline loops: CDR1 MNHEY, CDR2 SVGAGI. This CDR3 is CASSYSDSLYNEQFF. For the CDR3, the DNA is TGTGCCAGCAGTTACTCGGACAGCCTATACAATGAGCAGTTCTTC.

This sequence joins TRBV5-1 and TRBJ1-2; D is undetermined. Germline CDR1 SGHRS, CDR2 YFSETQ. The CDR3 has 13 amino acids. V dropped 6 bases and J dropped 2 bases, with 11 bases sitting between them. CDR3 DNA sequence: TGCGCCAGCACGGATCGAATCAACTATGGCTACACCTTC. Protein: CASTDRINYGYTF.

The V call is TRBV9, the J call TRBJ2-7; D may be TRBD1 (6 bases). This CDR3 has 14 amino acids. Trimming shortened V by 0 bases and J by 3 bases, and 10 bases separated the two germline ends. Germline V gene lookup returns CDR1 SGDLS and CDR2 YYNGEE. The CDR3 loop reads CASSVEPGDYEQYF. The CDR3 coding sequence is TGTGCCAGCAGCGTAGAGCCAGGGGACTACGAGCAGTACTTC. Based on the CDR3 plus reference TRBV9 and TRBJ2-7, the full variable domain is DSGVTQTPKHLITATGQRVTLRCSPRSGDLSVYWYQQSLDQGLQFLIQYYNGEERAKGNILERFSAQQFPDLHSELNLSSLELGDSALYFCASSVEPGDYEQYFGPGTRLTVT.